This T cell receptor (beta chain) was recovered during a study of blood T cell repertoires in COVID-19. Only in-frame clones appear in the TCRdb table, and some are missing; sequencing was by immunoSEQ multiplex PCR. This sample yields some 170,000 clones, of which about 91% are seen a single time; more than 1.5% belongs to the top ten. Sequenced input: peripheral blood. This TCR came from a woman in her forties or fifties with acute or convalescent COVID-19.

DNA for the CDR3: TGTGCCAGCACTAAACAGGGGAGTGGAACTGAAGCTTTCTTT. Amino acid sequence: CASTKQGSGTEAFF. The chain joins TRBV6-5 to TRBJ1-1; 7 nucleotides align to TRBD1. This CDR3 is built from 14 residues. The germline CDR1 and CDR2 sequences are MNHEY and SVGAGI. V was clipped by 7 bases and J by 5 bases; unmatched bases: 10.